This is a list of T cell receptor beta chains from one sample in a study of cytomegalovirus exposure and HLA in healthy donors. TCRdb's copy holds only in-frame clones and misses some; the assay was immunoSEQ multiplex PCR. The sample holds 90,000 or so clones, 55% to 75% seen once. Material: PBMCs. The receptor set was obtained from a woman aged 18-29 years in good health and CMV-seropositive. Each CDR3 is given with its conserved first and last residue. D genes are given only for firm matches. Where a row states a size, it is once, few, many or the class of an expanded clone; other rows omit it.

clone_size: .; j_call: TRBJ2-7; d_call: TRBD2; v_call: TRBV5-6; cdr3_aa: CASSSKFLAGPSYEQYF; cdr3_nt: TGTGCCAGCAGCTCGAAGTTCCTAGCGGGCCCCTCCTACGAGCAGTACTTC
clone_size: .; j_call: TRBJ1-2; d_call: TRBD1; v_call: TRBV7-2; cdr3_aa: CASSLDGGGGSGYTF; cdr3_nt: TGTGCCAGCAGCTTAGATGGAGGAGGGGGCTCTGGCTACACCTTC
clone_size: .; j_call: TRBJ2-1; d_call: .; v_call: TRBV6-5; cdr3_aa: CASSYSTAAPNEQFF; cdr3_nt: TGTGCCAGCAGTTACTCGACCGCGGCCCCGAATGAGCAGTTCTTC
clone_size: once; j_call: TRBJ2-5; d_call: TRBD2; v_call: TRBV4-3; cdr3_aa: CASSQDILAGGQGTQYF; cdr3_nt: TGCGCCAGCAGCCAAGATATACTAGCGGGAGGTCAAGGGACCCAGTACTTC
clone_size: .; j_call: TRBJ2-4; d_call: .; v_call: TRBV19; cdr3_aa: CASSNPQGKGLSTAKNIQYF; cdr3_nt: TGTGCCAGTAGTAACCCACAGGGAAAGGGCCTGTCTACAGCCAAAAACATTCAGTACTTC
clone_size: .; j_call: TRBJ2-1; d_call: TRBD2; v_call: TRBV6-6; cdr3_aa: CASSYLGLAMVDEQFF; cdr3_nt: TGTGCCAGCAGTTACCTCGGACTAGCGATGGTCGATGAGCAGTTCTTC
clone_size: .; j_call: TRBJ1-4; d_call: .; v_call: TRBV5-8; cdr3_aa: CASSLEGRGNEKLFF; cdr3_nt: TGTGCCAGCAGCTTGGAGGGCCGGGGGAATGAAAAACTGTTTTTT
clone_size: once; j_call: TRBJ2-7; d_call: TRBD2; v_call: TRBV7-2; cdr3_aa: CASSLGLAGGLYEQYF; cdr3_nt: TGTGCCAGCAGCCTTGGACTAGCGGGGGGGCTCTACGAGCAGTACTTC
clone_size: .; j_call: TRBJ2-1; d_call: TRBD1; v_call: TRBV5-4; cdr3_aa: CASTRDRGSYNEQFF; cdr3_nt: TGTGCCAGCACCAGGGACAGGGGCTCCTACAATGAGCAGTTCTTC
clone_size: .; j_call: TRBJ1-5; d_call: .; v_call: TRBV6-5; cdr3_aa: CASRPDRTRNQPQHF; cdr3_nt: TGTGCCAGCAGACCTGACAGGACGCGCAATCAGCCCCAGCATTTT
clone_size: .; j_call: TRBJ2-1; d_call: TRBD2; v_call: TRBV5-1; cdr3_aa: CASSLGLAGGDEQFF; cdr3_nt: TGCGCCAGCAGCTTGGGGCTAGCGGGAGGGGATGAGCAGTTCTTC
clone_size: .; j_call: TRBJ2-7; d_call: TRBD2; v_call: TRBV19; cdr3_aa: CASSTPAGRFSEQYF; cdr3_nt: TGTGCCAGTAGTACCCCAGCGGGGCGCTTCTCCGAGCAGTACTTC
clone_size: .; j_call: TRBJ1-2; d_call: .; v_call: TRBV5-3; cdr3_aa: CATRGVAYGYTF; cdr3_nt: TGTGCCACGCGCGGAGTGGCCTATGGCTACACCTTC
clone_size: .; j_call: TRBJ1-1; d_call: TRBD1; v_call: TRBV7-9; cdr3_aa: CASSSQGALTEAFF; cdr3_nt: TGTGCCAGCAGCTCCCAGGGGGCTCTCACTGAAGCTTTCTTT
clone_size: .; j_call: TRBJ2-1; d_call: TRBD2; v_call: TRBV7-2; cdr3_aa: CASSLVSSAGGPDEQFF; cdr3_nt: TGTGCCAGCAGCTTAGTGTCCTCAGCGGGAGGGCCGGATGAGCAGTTCTTC
clone_size: .; j_call: TRBJ1-5; d_call: .; v_call: TRBV19; cdr3_aa: CASSIKGAQHF; cdr3_nt: TGTGCCAGTAGTATAAAGGGGGCCCAGCATTTT